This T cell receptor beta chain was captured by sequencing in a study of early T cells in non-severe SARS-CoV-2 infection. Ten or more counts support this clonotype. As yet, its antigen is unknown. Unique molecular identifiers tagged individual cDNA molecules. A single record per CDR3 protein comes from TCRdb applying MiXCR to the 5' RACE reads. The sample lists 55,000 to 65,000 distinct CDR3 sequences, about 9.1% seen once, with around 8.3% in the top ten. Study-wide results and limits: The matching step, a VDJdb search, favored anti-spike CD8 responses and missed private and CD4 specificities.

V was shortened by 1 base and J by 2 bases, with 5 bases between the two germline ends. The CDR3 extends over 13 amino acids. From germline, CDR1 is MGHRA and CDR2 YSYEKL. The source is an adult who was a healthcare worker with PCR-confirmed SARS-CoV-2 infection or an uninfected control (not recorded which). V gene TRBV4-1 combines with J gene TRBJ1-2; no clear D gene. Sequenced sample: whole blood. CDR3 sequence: CASSQGRNYGYTF. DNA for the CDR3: TGCGCCAGCAGCCAAGGTCGGAACTATGGCTACACCTTC.